These T cell receptor beta chains were read from a single sample in a study of OX40 agonist ivuxolimab in advanced cancers. Produced via immunoSEQ multiplex PCR; TCRdb's table is partial and in-frame only. Of tens of thousands of clones in the sample, roughly four fifths were seen once. The sample in question was CD4+ or CD8+ T cells sorted from blood, obtained in a trial of the OX40 agonist ivuxolimab. The receptor set was obtained from an adult with an advanced solid tumor such as melanoma, head and neck, liver or kidney cancer. Each CDR3 is given without its conserved first and last residue. A D gene is named only where the DNA matches it firmly. Size values are once, few and many counts, or a class for expanded clones, and some rows have none.

J gene,D gene,clone size,V gene,CDR3 length,CDR3 protein
TRBJ1-1,.,.,TRBV7-9,11,ASSHPNTDEAF
TRBJ1-2,TRBD1,.,TRBV11-2,13,ASSFPPTGNYGYT
TRBJ1-2,TRBD1,.,TRBV2,12,ASSLGGGNYGYT
TRBJ2-3,.,.,TRBV5-1,12,ASSQNGGQNTQY
TRBJ1-1,TRBD1,.,TRBV7-8,13,ASSLSPWDRGGAF
TRBJ1-4,.,.,TRBV5-1,15,ASSWGFESSFNEKLF
TRBJ2-5,.,.,TRBV7-2,12,ASSLTGIQETQY
TRBJ1-5,.,.,TRBV19,12,ASRQGGGNQPQH
TRBJ1-5,TRBD1,once,TRBV5-1,12,ASSLQGGNQPQH
TRBJ2-2,.,.,TRBV11-1,12,ASSRDRNTGELF
TRBJ1-1,TRBD1,.,TRBV7-2,12,ASSIKGAGPEAF
TRBJ1-6,.,.,TRBV7-2,13,ASSPWEGSNSPLH
TRBJ1-4,.,.,TRBV9,10,ASRGPDEKLF
TRBJ2-5,TRBD1,.,TRBV7-7,14,ASSLVAGQGYETQY
TRBJ1-5,.,.,TRBV10-3,12,AISERDTNQPQH
TRBJ2-2,TRBD2,.,TRBV2,16,ASNAPTSGAPLHGELF
TRBJ2-2,.,once,TRBV5-1,15,ASSLNPDRSNTGELF
TRBJ2-2,TRBD2,.,TRBV9,13,ASSTTSANTGELF
TRBJ2-7,.,.,TRBV7-8,12,ASSSGGPAYEQY
TRBJ2-3,.,few,TRBV19,13,ASSSRGESTDTQY
TRBJ2-5,.,.,TRBV19,14,ASSMGVGQSGETQY
TRBJ1-2,TRBD1,.,TRBV27,10,ASSRDRVGYT
TRBJ2-5,TRBD1,few,TRBV7-9,14,ASSLARTGGRETQY
TRBJ2-3,.,.,TRBV9,10,ASSVVQGTQY
TRBJ1-1,.,.,TRBV5-6,12,ASSLVVVGTEAF
TRBJ1-2,TRBD1,.,TRBV6-4,14,ASTGDRAHLDYGYT
TRBJ1-2,.,.,TRBV12-5,10,ASGSGFGLYT
TRBJ1-5,.,.,TRBV6-5,13,ASKSTVGRNQPQH
TRBJ2-7,TRBD1,.,TRBV6-6,12,ASSPRTGTLEQY
TRBJ1-1,TRBD1,.,TRBV5-8,14,ASSPGAGGQNTEAF
TRBJ2-1,TRBD2,.,TRBV29-1,11,SVDGSGGGKQF